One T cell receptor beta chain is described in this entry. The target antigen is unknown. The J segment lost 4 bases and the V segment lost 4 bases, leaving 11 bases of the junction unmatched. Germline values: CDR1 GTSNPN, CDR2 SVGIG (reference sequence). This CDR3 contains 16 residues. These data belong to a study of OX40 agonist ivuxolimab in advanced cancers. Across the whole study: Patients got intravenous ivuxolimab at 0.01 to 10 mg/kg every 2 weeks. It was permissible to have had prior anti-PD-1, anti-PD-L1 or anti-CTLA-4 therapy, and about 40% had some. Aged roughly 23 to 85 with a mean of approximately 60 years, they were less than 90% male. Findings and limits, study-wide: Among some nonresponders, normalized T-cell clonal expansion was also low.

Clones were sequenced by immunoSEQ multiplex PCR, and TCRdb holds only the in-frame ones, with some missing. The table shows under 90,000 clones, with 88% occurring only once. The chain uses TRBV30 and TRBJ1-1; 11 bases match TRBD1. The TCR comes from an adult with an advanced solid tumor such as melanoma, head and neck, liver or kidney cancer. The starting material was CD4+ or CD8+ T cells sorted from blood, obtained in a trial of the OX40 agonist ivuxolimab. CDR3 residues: CAWTGTGGSMSTEAFF. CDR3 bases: TGTGCCTGGACTGGGACAGGGGGGTCTATGAGCACTGAAGCTTTCTTT.